Detailed here is one T cell receptor beta chain. The antigen is unknown. Positively selected for CCR7, the CD45RO-negative cells used as naive CD8 cells excluded terminally differentiated effector memory CD45RA+ cells. This entry is derived from a study of shared clonotypes between healthy human individuals. General study points: Naive subsets usually exceeded memory subsets in estimated richness. When compared with the clonotypes that were shared by all four sorted-subset donors, the non-shared clonotypes turned out to have lower generation probabilities. Genetic and exposure-history diversity was limited by the small donor number.

Assay used: immunoSEQ multiplex PCR; TCRdb lists only in-frame clones, some missing. The sample yields a few million clones, 90% to 95% seen once. Trimming left V 1 base short and J 1 base short, with 14 bases between. Germline V lookup: CDR1 SGDLS, CDR2 YYNGEE. The CDR3 is made up of 17 amino acids. This clonotype was sampled from a young man in good health. Some clones in this sample may be carry-over from other donors' samples. Sequencing input: naive CD8+ T cells from PBMCs. The V call is TRBV9, the J call TRBJ2-2; perhaps TRBD2 as D (6 bases). The chain's CDR3 is CASSVYPGALNTGELFF. CDR3 sequence (DNA): TGTGCCAGCAGCGTATACCCGGGAGCGTTGAACACCGGGGAGCTGTTTTTT.